A single sample gave rise to the 14 T cell receptor beta chains below, sequenced in a study of cytomegalovirus exposure and HLA in healthy donors. The assay was immunoSEQ multiplex PCR, and TCRdb's table has in-frame clones only and misses some. In the table there are roughly 150,000 clones, 88% of which are singletons. The sequenced sample consisted of PBMCs. These receptor sequences come from a man between 18 and 29 years old in good health and CMV-seronegative.

V is TRBV6-6 and J is TRBJ1-4; a possible D gene is TRBD1 (6 bases). The CDR3 totals 15 residues. The V and J ends lost 5 bases and 7 bases respectively, with 17 bases between them. Germline CDR1 and CDR2: MNHNY and SVGAGI (reference sequence). The CDR3 region is CASSTPQGQGEKLFF. The CDR3 coding sequence is TGTGCCAGCAGTACACCCCAGGGGCAGGGTGAAAAACTGTTTTTT.

V is TRBV27 and J is TRBJ2-7, with a possible D match to TRBD1 (5 bases). Trimming took off 3 bases at V and 6 bases at J, with 9 bases between the two ends. This CDR3 has 12 amino acids. Germline CDR1 reads MNHEY; CDR2 reads SMNVEV (reference sequence). The CDR3 region has the DNA TGTGCCAGCAGTTTGTCAGGGTCCGAGCAGTACTTC. Translating it yields CASSLSGSEQYF.

The gene calls are TRBV30 and TRBJ2-1; weak D call: TRBD1 (7 bases). Germline CDR1 is GTSNPN and CDR2 is SVGIG (reference sequence). The CDR3 is 16 amino acids. The germline V and J ends were trimmed by 0 bases and 7 bases, with 19 bases remaining between them. The CDR3 protein is CAWSVGGTALRNEQFF. In DNA form, the CDR3 reads TGTGCCTGGAGTGTAGGCGGGACAGCACTGAGGAATGAGCAGTTCTTC.

This clone is judged medium-sized. V gene TRBV7-8 combines with J gene TRBJ1-5, with D perhaps matching TRBD1 (6 bases). The V end was cut by 2 bases, the J end by 7 bases, with 15 bases between. Germline V lookup: CDR1 SGHVS, CDR2 FQNEAQ. The CDR3 covers 15 residues. This CDR3 reads CASSLFQGPSQPQHF. DNA of the CDR3: TGTGCCAGCAGCTTATTTCAGGGGCCTTCACAGCCCCAGCATTTT.

The chain has TRBV2 and TRBJ1-1; D perhaps matches TRBD1 (6 bases). The CDR3 has 13 residues. The V gene's germline CDR1 is SNHLY and CDR2 FYNNEI. V lost 6 bases and J lost 1, with 9 bases in between. The CDR3 region is CASRLGGNTEAFF. For the CDR3, the DNA is TGTGCCAGCAGGCTAGGGGGGAACACTGAAGCTTTCTTT.

The J gene is TRBJ2-7, the V gene TRBV27, with D perhaps TRBD2 (6 bases). V lost 6 bases to trimming and J lost 5 bases, with 17 bases between them. CDR3 length equals 14 residues. Germline V gene sequence: CDR1 MNHEY, CDR2 SMNVEV (reference sequence). This CDR3 reads CASSRVGSSDEQYF. The CDR3 DNA sequence: TGTGCCAGCAGCAGAGTCGGGAGTTCGGACGAGCAGTACTTC.

The chain uses TRBV5-6 and TRBJ1-1; D might be TRBD1 (6 bases). CDR1 is SGHDT, CDR2 YYEEEE, per germline. The CDR3 is 13 amino acids. The V and J ends lost 5 bases and 1 base respectively, with 9 bases between them. The CDR3 region is CASSFRGNTEAFF. CDR3 nucleotides: TGTGCCAGCAGTTTCAGGGGGAACACTGAAGCTTTCTTT. The full variable domain, completed using reference TRBV5-6 and TRBJ1-1, is DAGVTQSPTHLIKTRGQQVTLRCSPKSGHDTVSWYQQALGQGPQFIFQYYEEEERQRGNFPDRFSGHQFPNYSSELNVNALLLGDSALYLCASSFRGNTEAFFGQGTRLTVV.

There are many counts of this clone. The chain employs TRBV5-5 and TRBJ2-6; no definite D call. The CDR3 consists of 16 residues. The germline CDR1 and CDR2 sequences are SGHKS and YYEKEE (reference sequence). V was cut by 4 bases and J by 0 bases, with 11 bases left in between. The CDR3 DNA is TGTGCCAGCAGCCAAGATTCGGGCTCTGGGGCCAACGTCCTGACTTTC. This gives the protein CASSQDSGSGANVLTF.

The rearrangement joins TRBV5-1 to TRBJ2-7; TRBD2 is a possible D gene (6 bases). Trimming cost V 0 bases and J 3 bases, with 10 bases left between them. The CDR3 length is 14 residues. Germline V lookup: CDR1 SGHRS, CDR2 YFSETQ. CDR3: CASSLAGARYEQYF. CDR3 bases: TGCGCCAGCAGCTTGGCGGGAGCCCGCTACGAGCAGTACTTC.

The chain has TRBV5-4 and TRBJ1-1, with D uncertain. Germline loops: CDR1 SGHNT, CDR2 YYREEE (reference sequence). Trimming took 3 bases from V and 2 from J, leaving 11 bases between them. The CDR3 spans 14 residues. This CDR3 reads CASSSDISNTEAFF. The CDR3 DNA is TGTGCCAGCAGCTCTGACATAAGCAACACTGAAGCTTTCTTT.

Only one count was recorded for this clone. The chain is built from TRBV28 and TRBJ2-7, with TRBD1 matching over 7 bases. The CDR3 covers 13 residues. The V segment lost 5 bases and the J segment 3 bases; nucleotides outside the gene matches: 4. CDR1 is MDHEN, CDR2 SYDVKM, per germline. CDR3 in amino acids: CASSATGNYEQYV. CDR3 in DNA: TGTGCCAGCAGTGCGACAGGGAACTACGAGCAGTACGTC.

The chain combines TRBV11-2 with TRBJ2-3; 11 positions match TRBD2. CDR3 length: 17 amino acids. After removal of 5 bases from V and 4 bases from J, the junction contained 11 bases not matched to a gene. The germline V gene has CDR1 SGHAT and CDR2 FQNNGV. This CDR3 is CASSPEGTSGTADTQYF. The CDR3 nucleotides read TGTGCCAGCAGCCCCGAAGGGACTAGCGGTACGGCAGATACGCAGTATTTT.

J is TRBJ2-3 and V is TRBV5-4; 8 bases are a match to TRBD1. V shed 4 bases and J 6 bases; nucleotides not matched to a gene: 7. CDR3 length: 14 residues. In germline, CDR1 is SGHNT, CDR2 YYREEE (reference sequence). As DNA, the CDR3 is TGTGCCAGCAGCATCGACAGGGGTAAGGATACGCAGTATTTT. This codes for CASSIDRGKDTQYF.

The chain combines TRBV6-1 with TRBJ1-2; D ambiguous. V lost 2 bases, J lost 9 bases, and 4 bases lay in between. The length of the CDR3 is 10 residues. In germline, CDR1 is MNHNS, CDR2 SASEGT. Here the CDR3 DNA reads TGTGCCAGCAGTGAAACTAGCTACACCTTC. Residues: CASSETSYTF.